This T cell receptor beta chain originates from a study of Graves' ophthalmopathy and Graves' hyperthyroidism. Regarding the study as a whole: For predicting ophthalmopathy progression, the model had more than 60% sensitivity and roughly 72% specificity.

TCR beta CDR3 amplification used RNA transcripts. Scientists carried out first-round RT-PCR using HTBI primers and then a second-round multiplex PCR. In TCRdb, the multiplex PCR reads were re-called with MiXCR into one record per CDR3 protein. The sample lists around 590,000 distinct CDR3 sequences, 35% to 45% occurring once. At least ten counts were recorded for this clonotype. Its antigen is still unknown. This clonotype was obtained from an adult man with Graves' hyperthyroidism. Input material: peripheral blood or thyroid tissue (not recorded which).

The CDR3 bases are TGTGCCAGCAGCCAAGTGTCGGTGGGGGAAACTTTCTTT. Protein: CASSQVSVGETFF. V and J are TRBV3-1 and TRBJ1-1; TRBD1 might be the D (5 bases). CDR1 LGHDT and CDR2 YNNKEL come from the germline V gene (reference sequence). V lost 1 base and J 12 bases, leaving 15 bases between the germline ends. CDR3 length: 13 residues.